These T cell receptor beta chains were read from a single sample in a study of blood T cell repertoires in COVID-19. Some clones are missing from TCRdb's copy, which holds only in-frame ones; the method was immunoSEQ multiplex PCR. Here the sample spans some 130,000 clones, around three quarters being singletons. The specimen sequenced was peripheral blood. All receptors come from a man between 60 and 75 years old with acute or convalescent COVID-19. Each CDR3 is given with its conserved first and last residue. D genes are given only for firm matches. Clone size is given for some rows only: seen once, a few or many times, or a class if the clone is expanded.

d_call	j_call	v_call	clone_size	cdr3_nt	cdr3_aa
-	TRBJ2-5	TRBV18	few	TGTGCCAGCTCACCTAACTTAGAGACCCAGTACTTC	CASSPNLETQYF
-	TRBJ1-1	TRBV5-4	-	TGTGCCAGCAGCCTCGGAGCCATGAACACTGAAGCTTTCTTT	CASSLGAMNTEAFF
-	TRBJ2-2	TRBV5-4	many	TGTGCCAGCAGCTTGGTAGCCTCTGGGGAGCTGTTTTTT	CASSLVASGELFF
-	TRBJ1-1	TRBV11-3	-	TGTGCCAGCAGCGCCGATGGCGGTGAAGCTTTCTTT	CASSADGGEAFF
TRBD1	TRBJ1-5	TRBV7-2	-	TGTGCCAGCAGCCTCCGGGACAGGGATCAGCCCCAGCATTTT	CASSLRDRDQPQHF
TRBD2	TRBJ2-3	TRBV6-5	-	TGTGCCAGCAAGGTAACTAGCGGCACAGATACGCAGTATTTT	CASKVTSGTDTQYF
-	TRBJ2-1	TRBV30	-	TGTGCCTGGAGTTCGGCTGGGGGCGGCCCCTACAATGAGCAGTTCTTC	CAWSSAGGGPYNEQFF
-	TRBJ1-1	TRBV18	-	TGTGCCAGCTCACCATTCGCGGGGCCGGTGAACACTGAAGCTTTCTTT	CASSPFAGPVNTEAFF
TRBD1	TRBJ1-2	TRBV28	-	TGTGCCAGCCGGAGAATGACAGGGTCCGGCTATGGCTACACCTTC	CASRRMTGSGYGYTF
-	TRBJ1-2	TRBV7-9	-	TGTGCCAGCAGCCTTGACGCGGTCTATGGCTACACCTTC	CASSLDAVYGYTF
TRBD2	TRBJ2-5	TRBV2	-	TGTGCCAGCAGGGCACTAGCGGGAGGAGGAGAGACCCAGTACTTC	CASRALAGGGETQYF
TRBD1	TRBJ2-5	TRBV2	-	TGTGCCAGCAGTGAAGCAGGACAGGGGTTGACCCAGTACTTC	CASSEAGQGLTQYF
-	TRBJ2-1	TRBV3-1/TRBV3-2	few	TGTGCCAGCAGCCAAGTTTTCTACCGGGACAAGTCCTACAATGAGCAGTTCTTC	CASSQVFYRDKSYNEQFF